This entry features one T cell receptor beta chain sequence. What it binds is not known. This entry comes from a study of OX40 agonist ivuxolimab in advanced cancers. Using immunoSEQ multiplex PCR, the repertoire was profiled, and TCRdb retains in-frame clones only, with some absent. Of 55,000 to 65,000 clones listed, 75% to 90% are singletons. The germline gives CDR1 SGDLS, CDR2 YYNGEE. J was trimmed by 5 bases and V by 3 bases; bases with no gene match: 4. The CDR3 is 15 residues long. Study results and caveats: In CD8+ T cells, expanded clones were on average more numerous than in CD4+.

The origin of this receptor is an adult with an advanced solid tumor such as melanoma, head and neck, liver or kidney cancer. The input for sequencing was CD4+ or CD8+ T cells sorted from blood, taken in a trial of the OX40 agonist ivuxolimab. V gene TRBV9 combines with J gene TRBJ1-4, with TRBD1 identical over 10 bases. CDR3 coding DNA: TGTGCCAGCAGCGATCGGGACAGGGGAAATGAAAAACTGTTTTTT. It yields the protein CASSDRDRGNEKLFF.